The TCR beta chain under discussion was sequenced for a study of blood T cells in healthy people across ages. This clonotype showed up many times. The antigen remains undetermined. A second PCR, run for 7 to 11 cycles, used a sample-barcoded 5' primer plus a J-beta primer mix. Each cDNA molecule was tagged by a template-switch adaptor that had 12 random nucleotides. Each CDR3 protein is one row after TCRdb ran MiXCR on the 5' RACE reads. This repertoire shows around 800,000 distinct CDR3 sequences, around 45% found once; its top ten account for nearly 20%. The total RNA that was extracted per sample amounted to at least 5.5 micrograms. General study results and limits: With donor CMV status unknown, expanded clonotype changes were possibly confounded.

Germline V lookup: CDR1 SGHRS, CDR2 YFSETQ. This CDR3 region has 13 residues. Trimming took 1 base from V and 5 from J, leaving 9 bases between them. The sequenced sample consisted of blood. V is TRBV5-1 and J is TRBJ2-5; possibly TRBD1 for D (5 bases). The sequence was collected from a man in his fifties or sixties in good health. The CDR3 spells CASSLPGQETQYF. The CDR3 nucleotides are TGCGCCAGCAGCTTGCCAGGGCAGGAGACCCAGTACTTC.